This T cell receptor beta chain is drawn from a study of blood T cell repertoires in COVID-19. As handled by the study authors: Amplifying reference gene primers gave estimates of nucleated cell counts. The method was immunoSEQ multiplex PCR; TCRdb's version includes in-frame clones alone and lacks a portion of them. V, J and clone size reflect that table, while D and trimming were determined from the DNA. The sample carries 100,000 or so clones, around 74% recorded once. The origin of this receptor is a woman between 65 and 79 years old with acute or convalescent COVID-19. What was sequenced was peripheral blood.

The CDR3 coding sequence is TGTGCCAGCAGTCGGGACAGAATCTATGCTAACTATGGCTACACCTTC. Residues: CASSRDRIYANYGYTF. The gene calls are TRBV27 and TRBJ1-2; TRBD1 agrees at 7 bases. CDR1 and CDR2 from the germline V gene are MNHEY and SMNVEV (reference sequence). This CDR3 spans 16 amino acids. Trimming took 5 bases from V and 0 from J; bases not matched to a gene: 9.